These T cell receptor beta chains were read from a single sample in a study of cytomegalovirus exposure and HLA in healthy donors. TCRdb's table, derived via immunoSEQ multiplex PCR, lists solely in-frame clones and lacks some. The sample contains under 200,000 clones, approximately 80% of which appear only once. Sequencing was performed on PBMCs. Receptor source: a woman aged 45-65 years in good health and CMV-seronegative. Each CDR3 is given without its conserved first and last residue.

10,TRBJ2-1,TRBV5-4,ASSLDNNEQF
13,TRBJ1-4,TRBV6-4,ASGRALSTNEKLF
12,TRBJ2-3,TRBV7-8,ASSPAAAGDTQY
12,TRBJ2-5,TRBV2,ASSGQTSSETQY
11,TRBJ1-5,TRBV28,ASSLFTTQPQH
11,TRBJ2-7,TRBV7-9,ASSFPGQDEQY
14,TRBJ2-2,TRBV28,ASSFPGTGSMGELF
13,TRBJ2-3,TRBV5-1,ASSLGLAGEDTQY
15,TRBJ2-1,TRBV28,ASSPKGLAGSYNEQF
12,TRBJ1-5,TRBV6-1,ASSEPGANQPQH
12,.,TRBV27,ASRQIGGPYEQY
15,TRBJ2-7,TRBV19,ASSRRPWSGAAYEQY
13,TRBJ1-1,TRBV5-1,ASSPGHPRGSEAF
14,TRBJ2-3,TRBV4-1,ASSQGGGLLTDTQY
12,.,TRBV5-8,ASSPGTGGETQY
15,TRBJ1-4,TRBV7-9,SSSDPELTGLNEKLF
11,TRBJ1-2,TRBV7-9,ASSPVVFYGYT
12,TRBJ1-1,TRBV27,ASSLTDRNTEAF
12,TRBJ1-2,TRBV19,ASRIYQGSYGYT
13,TRBJ1-2,TRBV15,ATSREAPRSYGYT
10,TRBJ2-5,TRBV2,ASSDRSQTQY
13,TRBJ2-3,TRBV15,ATSRDFGSGKTQY
12,TRBJ2-7,TRBV28,ASSLSNRVYEQY
12,TRBJ2-7,TRBV28,ASSFVAGPYEQY
16,TRBJ2-1,TRBV13,ASSLGGLAGGSDNEQF
14,TRBJ1-2,TRBV4-1,ASSHTRTGAGYGYT
13,TRBJ1-3,TRBV25-1,ASSESDGSGNTIY